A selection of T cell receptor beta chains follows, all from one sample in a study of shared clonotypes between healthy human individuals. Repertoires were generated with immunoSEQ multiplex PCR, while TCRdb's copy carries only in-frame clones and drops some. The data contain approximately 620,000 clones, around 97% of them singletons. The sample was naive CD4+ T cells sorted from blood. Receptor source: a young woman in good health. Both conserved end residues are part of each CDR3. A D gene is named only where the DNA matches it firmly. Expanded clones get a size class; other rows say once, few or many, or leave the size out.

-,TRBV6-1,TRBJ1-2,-,CASRANYGYTF,TGTGCCAGCCGGGCCAACTATGGCTACACCTTC
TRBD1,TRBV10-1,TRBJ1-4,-,CASSAGGLEKLFF,TGCGCCAGCAGTGCAGGGGGCTTGGAAAAACTGTTTTTT
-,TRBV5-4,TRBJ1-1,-,CASGPSRGANTEAFF,TGTGCCAGCGGCCCGAGTCGGGGGGCGAACACTGAAGCTTTCTTT
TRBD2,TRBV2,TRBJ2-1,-,CASRAGLAGAHEQFF,TGTGCCAGCAGGGCCGGACTAGCGGGAGCCCATGAGCAGTTCTTC
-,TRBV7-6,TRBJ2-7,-,CASSPLPGVNYEQYF,TGTGCCAGCAGCCCCCTCCCGGGAGTGAACTACGAGCAGTACTTC
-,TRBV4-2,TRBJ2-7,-,CASSQDSVYAYYEQYF,TGTGCCAGCAGCCAAGATTCAGTATATGCGTACTACGAGCAGTACTTC
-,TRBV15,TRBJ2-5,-,CATSREVESAGTQYF,TGTGCCACCAGCAGAGAGGTTGAATCCGCAGGGACCCAGTACTTC
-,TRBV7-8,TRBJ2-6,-,CASSIGGAGANVLTF,TGTGCCAGCAGCATCGGGGGCGCTGGGGCCAACGTCCTGACTTTC
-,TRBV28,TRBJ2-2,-,CASSPSGAGTGELFF,TGTGCCAGCAGTCCATCGGGAGCGGGCACCGGGGAGCTGTTTTTT
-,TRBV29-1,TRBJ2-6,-,CSVHSGANVLTF,TGCAGCGTCCACTCTGGGGCCAACGTCCTGACTTTC
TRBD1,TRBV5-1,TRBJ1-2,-,CASSIPGQENYGYTF,TGCGCCAGCAGCATCCCGGGACAGGAGAACTATGGCTACACCTTC
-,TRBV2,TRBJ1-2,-,CASSQNLPFDSGGYTF,TGTGCCAGCAGTCAAAATTTGCCATTCGACTCTGGTGGCTACACCTTC
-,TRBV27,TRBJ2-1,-,CASSLSGAVASNEQFF,TGTGCCAGCAGTTTATCGGGGGCGGTTGCCAGCAATGAGCAGTTCTTC
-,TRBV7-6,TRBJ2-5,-,CASSTGETQYF,TGTGCCAGCAGCACCGGGGAGACCCAGTACTTC
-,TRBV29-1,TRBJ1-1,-,CSVVWQVGNTEAFF,TGCAGCGTTGTTTGGCAGGTGGGGAACACTGAAGCTTTCTTT
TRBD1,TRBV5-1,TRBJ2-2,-,CASSLQTGSDPYTGELFF,TGCGCCAGCAGTCTTCAGACAGGGTCGGACCCGTACACCGGGGAGCTGTTTTTT
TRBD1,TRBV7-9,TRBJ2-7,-,CASSLPGGVALNEQYF,TGTGCCAGCAGCTTACCAGGGGGCGTAGCGCTGAACGAGCAGTACTTC
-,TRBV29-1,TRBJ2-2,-,CSVIRDPGGELFF,TGCAGCGTTATACGGGACCCGGGTGGGGAGCTGTTTTTT
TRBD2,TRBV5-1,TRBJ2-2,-,CASSLLAGSTGELFF,TGCGCCAGCAGCTTACTAGCGGGGAGCACCGGGGAGCTGTTTTTT
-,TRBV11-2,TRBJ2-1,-,CASSLGSGWQTEQFF,TGTGCCAGCAGCTTAGGGTCGGGGTGGCAGACAGAGCAGTTCTTC
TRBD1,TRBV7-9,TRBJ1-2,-,CASSPLGDRLYTF,TGTGCCAGCAGCCCCTTGGGGGACAGACTCTACACCTTC
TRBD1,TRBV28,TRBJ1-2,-,CASSSIWTGGGGYTF,TGTGCCAGCAGTTCTATCTGGACAGGGGGGGGTGGCTACACCTTC
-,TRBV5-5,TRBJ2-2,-,CASSWGSGVPTGELFF,TGTGCCAGCAGCTGGGGGTCCGGGGTCCCGACCGGGGAGCTGTTTTTT
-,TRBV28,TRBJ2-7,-,CASRRSGTLNYEQYF,TGTGCCAGCAGAAGGAGTGGGACTCTTAACTACGAGCAGTACTTC
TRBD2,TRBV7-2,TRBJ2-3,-,CASSPGLASTDTQYF,TGTGCCAGCAGCCCCGGACTAGCGAGCACAGATACGCAGTATTTT
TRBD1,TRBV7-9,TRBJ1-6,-,CASSLEGQVKGSPLHF,TGTGCCAGCAGCTTAGAAGGACAGGTGAAGGGCTCACCCCTCCACTTT
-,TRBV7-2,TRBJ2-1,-,CASSLVRGNEQFF,TGTGCCAGCAGCTTAGTTAGGGGCAATGAGCAGTTCTTC
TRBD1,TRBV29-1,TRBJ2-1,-,CSYIHRDRAYNEQFF,TGCAGCTACATACACCGGGACAGGGCCTACAATGAGCAGTTCTTC
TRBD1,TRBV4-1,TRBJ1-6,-,CASSQVPGQGSSPLHF,TGCGCCAGCAGCCAAGTGCCGGGACAGGGAAGTTCACCCCTCCACTTT
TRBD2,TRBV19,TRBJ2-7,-,CASSTGGAGRYEQYF,TGTGCCAGTAGTACGGGAGGAGCGGGACGCTACGAGCAGTACTTC
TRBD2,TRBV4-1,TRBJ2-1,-,CASKGLERSEQFF,TGCGCCAGCAAAGGACTAGAGCGGAGTGAGCAGTTCTTC
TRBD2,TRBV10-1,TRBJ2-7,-,CASIRDRGLAGGKYEQYF,TGCGCCAGCATAAGGGACAGAGGACTAGCGGGAGGCAAGTACGAGCAGTACTTC
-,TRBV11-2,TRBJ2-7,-,CASSFNIRPYEQYF,TGTGCCAGCAGCTTTAACATCAGGCCTTACGAGCAGTACTTC
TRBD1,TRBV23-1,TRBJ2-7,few,CASILTRGWGQYF,TGCGCCAGCATCCTAACCAGGGGGTGGGGGCAGTACTTC
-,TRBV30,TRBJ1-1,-,CAWSVVWNTEAFF,TGTGCCTGGAGTGTAGTCTGGAACACTGAAGCTTTCTTT
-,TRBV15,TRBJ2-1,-,CATSRDFPQIWGGMYNEQFF,TGTGCCACCAGCAGAGATTTCCCTCAGATATGGGGCGGGATGTACAATGAGCAGTTCTTC
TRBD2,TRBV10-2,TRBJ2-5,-,CASSPGTSVMYQETQYF,TGCGCCAGCAGTCCCGGGACTAGCGTTATGTACCAAGAGACCCAGTACTTC
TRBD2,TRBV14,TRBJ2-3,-,CASSQGPTSGTDTQYF,TGTGCCAGCAGCCAAGGTCCGACTAGCGGCACAGATACGCAGTATTTT
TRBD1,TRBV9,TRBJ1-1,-,CASSPTGGHTEAFF,TGTGCCAGCAGCCCTACAGGGGGCCACACTGAAGCTTTCTTT
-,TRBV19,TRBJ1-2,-,CASSTQTQTAYGYTF,TGTGCCAGTAGTACGCAGACCCAGACTGCCTATGGCTACACCTTC
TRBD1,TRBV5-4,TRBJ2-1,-,CASSFRDSLSEQFF,TGTGCCAGCAGCTTCCGGGACAGTCTTTCAGAGCAGTTCTTC
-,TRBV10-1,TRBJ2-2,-,CASSDETRDTGELFF,TGCGCCAGCAGTGACGAGACTAGGGACACCGGGGAGCTGTTTTTT
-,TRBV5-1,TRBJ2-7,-,CASSLTGTYEQYF,TGCGCCAGCAGCCTGACAGGTACCTACGAGCAGTACTTC
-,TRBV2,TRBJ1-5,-,CASTREEWNQPQHF,TGTGCCAGCACCCGGGAGGAGTGGAATCAGCCCCAGCATTTT
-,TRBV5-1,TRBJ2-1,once,CASSLEAENNEQFF,TGCGCCAGCAGCTTGGAAGCGGAGAACAATGAGCAGTTCTTC
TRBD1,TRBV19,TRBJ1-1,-,CATRTGWGTEAFF,TGTGCCACCCGGACAGGGTGGGGCACTGAAGCTTTCTTT
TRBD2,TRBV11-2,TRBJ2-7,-,CASSLWLAGGQLYEQYF,TGTGCCAGCAGCTTATGGCTAGCGGGAGGTCAACTCTACGAGCAGTACTTC
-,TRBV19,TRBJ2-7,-,CASSSRNYEQYF,TGTGCCAGTAGTAGTCGGAACTACGAGCAGTACTTC
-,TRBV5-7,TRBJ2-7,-,CASSLGPLGYEQGYF,TGTGCCAGCAGCTTGGGCCCCTTGGGGTACGAGCAGGGCTACTTC
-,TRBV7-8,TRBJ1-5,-,CASSLAGPQPQHF,TGTGCCAGCAGCTTAGCAGGGCCTCAGCCCCAGCATTTT
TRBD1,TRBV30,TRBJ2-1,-,CAWRGDSLRYNEQFF,TGTGCCTGGAGGGGGGACAGCTTGAGATACAATGAGCAGTTCTTC
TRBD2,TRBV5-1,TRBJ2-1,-,CASSSVAGYNEQFF,TGCGCCAGCAGCTCCGTAGCGGGCTACAATGAGCAGTTCTTC
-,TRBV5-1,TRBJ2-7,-,CASSPAWERGTYEQYF,TGCGCCAGCAGCCCAGCTTGGGAGAGAGGAACCTACGAGCAGTACTTC